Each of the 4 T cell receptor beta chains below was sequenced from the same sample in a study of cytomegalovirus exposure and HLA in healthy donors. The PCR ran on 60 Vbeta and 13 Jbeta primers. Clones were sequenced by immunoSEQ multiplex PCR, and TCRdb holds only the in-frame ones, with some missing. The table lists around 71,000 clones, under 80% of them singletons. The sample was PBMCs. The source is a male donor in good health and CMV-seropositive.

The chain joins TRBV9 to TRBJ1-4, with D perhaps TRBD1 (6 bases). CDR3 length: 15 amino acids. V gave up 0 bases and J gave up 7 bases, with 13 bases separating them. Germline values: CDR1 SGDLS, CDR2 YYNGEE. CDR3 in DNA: TGTGCCAGCAGCGTAGCTTGGGGGCTGGGTGAAAAACTGTTTTTT. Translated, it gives CASSVAWGLGEKLFF.

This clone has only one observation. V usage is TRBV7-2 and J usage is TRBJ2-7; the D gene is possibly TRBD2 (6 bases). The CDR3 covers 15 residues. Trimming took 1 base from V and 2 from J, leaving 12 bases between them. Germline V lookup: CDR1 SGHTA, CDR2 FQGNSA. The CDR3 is CASSLEVGRTYEQYF. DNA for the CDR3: TGTGCCAGCAGCTTAGAGGTTGGGAGGACCTACGAGCAGTACTTC.

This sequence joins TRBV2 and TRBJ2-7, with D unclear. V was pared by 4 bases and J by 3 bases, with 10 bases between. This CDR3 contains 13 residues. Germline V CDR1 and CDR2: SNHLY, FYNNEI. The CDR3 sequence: CASSVNSGYEQYF. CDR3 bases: TGTGCCAGCAGTGTAAATTCGGGCTACGAGCAGTACTTC.

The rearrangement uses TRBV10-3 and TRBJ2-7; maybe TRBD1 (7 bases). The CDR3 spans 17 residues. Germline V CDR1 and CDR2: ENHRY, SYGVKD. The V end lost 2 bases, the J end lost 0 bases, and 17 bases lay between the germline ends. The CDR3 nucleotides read TGTGCCATCAGTGAGACCCTGACAGGGAGGAGCTCCTACGAGCAGTACTTC. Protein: CAISETLTGRSSYEQYF.